These 10 T cell receptor beta chains originate from one sample sequenced in a study of shared clonotypes between healthy human individuals. Clones were read by immunoSEQ multiplex PCR, and TCRdb kept only the in-frame ones, dropping some. The table records about 2.3 million clones, around 90% of them present only once. The sample consisted of naive CD4+ T cells from PBMCs. The subset: CD45RA+ positively selected. These receptors all come from a young man in good health. Some clones in this sample may be carry-over from other donors' samples.

This chain joins TRBV25-1 and TRBJ1-6; D is undetermined. The CDR3 sequence is 12 residues long. Looked up from germline, CDR1 is MGHDK and CDR2 is SYGVNS. With 9 bases removed from V and 7 bases from J, the gap between germline ends came to 10 bases. CDR3 loop: CARVRRNSPLHF. Here the CDR3 DNA reads TGTGCCAGGGTAAGACGGAATTCACCCCTCCACTTT.

A note on this clone: The sample holds other DNA sequences that translate to the same CDR3. The chain is built from TRBV7-2 and TRBJ1-2; D remains unclear. Trimming removed 0 bases at V and 5 bases at J, with 7 bases between. This CDR3 is 13 amino acids long. Germline V gives CDR1 SGHTA, CDR2 FQGNSA. The CDR3 loop is CASSLAAGYGYTF. In nucleotides, the CDR3 is TGTGCCAGCAGCTTAGCAGCTGGGTATGGCTACACCTTC.

The CDR3 spells CASRHLRDFRRNEQFF. The CDR3 nucleotides are TGTGCCAGTAGGCACCTCCGGGACTTTCGACGCAATGAGCAGTTCTTC. The genes are TRBV19 and TRBJ2-1, with TRBD2 as a possible D gene (6 bases). This CDR3 is built from 16 residues. V lost 6 bases and J 6 bases, leaving 21 bases between the germline ends. Germline CDR1 is LNHDA and CDR2 is SQIVND (reference sequence).

The chain has TRBV5-5 and TRBJ1-2, with 9 bases aligning to TRBD1. This CDR3 is 13 amino acids long. V gave up 3 bases and J gave up 7 bases; unmatched junction bases: 4. The V gene's germline CDR1 is SGHKS and CDR2 YYEKEE (reference sequence). CDR3 amino acids: CASSYRQGGGYTF. CDR3 nucleotide sequence: TGTGCCAGCAGCTACCGACAGGGGGGTGGCTACACCTTC.

The CDR3 DNA reads TGTGCCAGCAGCTTGTTTTTCACTGAAGCTTTCTTT. It is translated as CASSLFFTEAFF. The chain recombines TRBV5-8 with TRBJ1-1; D ambiguous. The CDR3 consists of 12 residues. The germline V and J ends were trimmed by 1 base and 4 bases, with 5 bases remaining between them. The germline V gene has CDR1 SGHTS and CDR2 YDEGEE.

The rearrangement uses TRBV30 and TRBJ1-6, with D perhaps TRBD1 (5 bases). Germline V gene sequence: CDR1 GTSNPN, CDR2 SVGIG (reference sequence). V lost 4 bases to trimming and J lost 5 bases, with 12 bases between them. The CDR3 covers 14 residues. CDR3 DNA sequence: TGTGCCTGGACCCCCGGGGGGGATAATTCACCCCTCCACTTT. Translation: CAWTPGGDNSPLHF.

The chain has TRBV7-9 and TRBJ2-7, with 9 bases matching TRBD1. CDR1 is SEHNR and CDR2 is FQNEAQ in the germline V gene (reference sequence). V shed 9 bases, J shed 6 bases, and the junction held 6 bases outside the gene matches. This CDR3 comprises 12 residues. The CDR3 nucleotides are TGTGCCAGGACGGGACAGGGAGTCGAGCAGTACTTC. This codes for CARTGQGVEQYF. The complete variable domain, with remaining parts taken from reference TRBV7-9 and TRBJ2-7, reads DTGVSQNPRHKITKRGQNVTFRCDPISEHNRLYWYRQTLGQGPEFLTYFQNEAQLEKSRLLSDRFSAERPKGSFSTLEIQRTEQGDSAMYLCARTGQGVEQYFGPGTRLTVT.

This chain links TRBV5-1 with TRBJ2-1, with TRBD2 matching 14 bases. This CDR3 is built from 16 residues. Germline loops: CDR1 SGHRS, CDR2 YFSETQ. J was trimmed by 9 bases and V by 4 bases; bases with no gene match: 9. The DNA of the CDR3 is TGCGCCAGCAGCCCCCCGGGGACTAGCGGGAGTGGTGAGCAGTTCTTC. This encodes CASSPPGTSGSGEQFF.

Concerning this clone: One base away lies a much larger clone, so this may be a sequencing read error. The identical CDR3 is also encoded by other nucleotide sequences in the sample. The chain carries TRBV7-3 and TRBJ2-1; 11 bases are a match to TRBD2. The CDR3 loop spans 15 amino acids. Looked up from germline, CDR1 is SGHTA and CDR2 is FQGTGA. Unmatched junction bases numbered 1, after V lost 3 bases and J lost 3 bases. CDR3 in DNA: TGTGCCAGCAGCTTGGGACTAGCGGACTACAATGAGCAGTTCTTC. Its translation is CASSLGLADYNEQFF. Complete variable domain (other parts from reference TRBV7-3 and TRBJ2-1): GAGVSQTPSNKVTEKGKYVELRCDPISGHTALYWYRQSLGQGPEFLIYFQGTGAADDSGLPNDRFFAVRPEGSVSTLKIQRTERGDSAVYLCASSLGLADYNEQFFGPGTRLTVL.

The chain carries TRBV10-3 and TRBJ2-7, with 8 bases that match TRBD1. CDR1 ENHRY and CDR2 SYGVKD come from the germline V gene. This CDR3 spans 12 amino acids. With 7 bases clipped from V and 6 bases from J, the junction kept 5 bases outside the gene matches. In DNA form, the CDR3 reads TGTGCCATCAACAGACAGGGGACCGAGCAGTACTTC. Its protein is CAINRQGTEQYF.